This is a list of T cell receptor beta chains from one sample in a study of OX40 agonist ivuxolimab in advanced cancers. Profiled with immunoSEQ multiplex PCR; TCRdb holds only in-frame clones, not every one. The sample shows roughly 60,000 clones, 70% to 90% of them seen only once. Sequencing used CD4+ or CD8+ T cells sorted from blood, obtained in a trial of the OX40 agonist ivuxolimab. Source of these receptors: an adult with an advanced solid tumor such as melanoma, head and neck, liver or kidney cancer. Both conserved end residues are part of each CDR3. Fields, in order: V gene, CDR3 protein.

V gene: TRBV28
CDR3 protein: CASRQLGPSSYNEQFF

V gene: TRBV6-6
CDR3 protein: CASRGTGVQYF

V gene: TRBV4-3
CDR3 protein: CASSQEGGQKLFF

V gene: TRBV7-8
CDR3 protein: CASSRGMGSYNSPLHF

V gene: TRBV6-5
CDR3 protein: CASSVRVQPQHF

V gene: TRBV5-1
CDR3 protein: CASSQPTGAAYEQYF

V gene: TRBV19
CDR3 protein: CASSGPTGEGGYTF

V gene: TRBV7-2
CDR3 protein: CASSQRTGGYTF

V gene: TRBV4-1
CDR3 protein: CASSLDRDGVAGTEAFF

V gene: TRBV2
CDR3 protein: CASSGDSEAFF

V gene: TRBV7-6
CDR3 protein: CASSGRGGANTEAFF

V gene: TRBV5-1
CDR3 protein: CASSLDGSNTEAFF

V gene: TRBV6-4
CDR3 protein: CASSRSPRGETQYF

V gene: TRBV6-5
CDR3 protein: CASTPGVNTGELFF

V gene: TRBV9
CDR3 protein: CASSVDPGRHTYGYTF

V gene: TRBV15
CDR3 protein: CATSRDRGRDTEAFF

V gene: TRBV6-5
CDR3 protein: CASSYRDISYNEQFF

V gene: TRBV6-1
CDR3 protein: CASSEQGARYEQYF

V gene: TRBV2
CDR3 protein: CASSENAGSNQPQHF

V gene: TRBV6-6
CDR3 protein: CASSYAPDRKYEQYF

V gene: TRBV9
CDR3 protein: CASSVVGTSQGRDTQYF

V gene: TRBV18
CDR3 protein: CASSPPSLNTEAFF

V gene: TRBV18
CDR3 protein: CASSEQAAYEQYF